The T cell receptor (beta chain) described here comes from a study of T cell repertoires in cytomegalovirus infection. TCRdb analysed the reads with MiXCR anew, one entry per CDR3 protein. The sample lists about 740,000 distinct CDR3 sequences, roughly 36% occurring once. This clonotype was detected only a few times. Germline assignment: CDR1 SEHNR and CDR2 FQNEAQ (reference sequence). The V gene lost 4 bases and the J gene lost 3 bases, with 12 bases spanning the gap. The CDR3 covers 14 residues. The receptor comes from a human donor in good health (CMV status not recorded). Some clones in this sample may be carry-over from other donors' samples. The J gene is TRBJ1-1, the V gene TRBV7-9; D gene unclear. Sequenced material: PBMCs. CDR3 loop: CASSSLEVYTEAFF. The CDR3 nucleotides read TGTGCCAGCAGCTCCCTAGAGGTATACACTGAAGCTTTCTTT.